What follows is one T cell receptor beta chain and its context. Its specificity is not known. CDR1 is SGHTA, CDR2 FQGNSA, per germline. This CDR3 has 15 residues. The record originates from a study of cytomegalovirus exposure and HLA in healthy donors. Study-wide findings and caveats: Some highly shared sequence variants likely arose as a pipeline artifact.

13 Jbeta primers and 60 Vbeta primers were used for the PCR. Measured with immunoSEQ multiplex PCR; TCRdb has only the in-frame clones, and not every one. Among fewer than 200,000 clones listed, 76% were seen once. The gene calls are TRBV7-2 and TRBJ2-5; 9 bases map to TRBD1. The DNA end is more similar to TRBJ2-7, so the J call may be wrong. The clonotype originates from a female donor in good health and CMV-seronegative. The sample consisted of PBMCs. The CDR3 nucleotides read TGTGCCAGCAGGGCCGGGGGGACAGGGACCTCCGAGCAGTACTTC. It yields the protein CASRAGGTGTSEQYF.